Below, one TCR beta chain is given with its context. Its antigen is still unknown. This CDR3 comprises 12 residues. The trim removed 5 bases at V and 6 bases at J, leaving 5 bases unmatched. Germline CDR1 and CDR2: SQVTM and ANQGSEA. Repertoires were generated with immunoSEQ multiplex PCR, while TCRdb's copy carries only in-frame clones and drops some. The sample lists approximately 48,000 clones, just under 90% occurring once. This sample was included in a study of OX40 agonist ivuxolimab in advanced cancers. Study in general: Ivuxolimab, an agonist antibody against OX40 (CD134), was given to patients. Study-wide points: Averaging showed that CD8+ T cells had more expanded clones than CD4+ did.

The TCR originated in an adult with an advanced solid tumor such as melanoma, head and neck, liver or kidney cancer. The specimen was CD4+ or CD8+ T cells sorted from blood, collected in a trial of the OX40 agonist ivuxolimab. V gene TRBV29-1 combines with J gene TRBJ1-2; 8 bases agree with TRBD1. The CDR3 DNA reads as TGCAGCGTTCCCAGGGGGCGGGATGGCTACACCTTC. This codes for CSVPRGRDGYTF.